These 10 T cell receptor beta chains came from one sample sequenced in a study of T-cell memory formation after mild COVID-19. TCRdb reprocessed the 5' RACE reads via MiXCR and lists one record per CDR3 protein. The repertoire holds approximately 260,000 distinct CDR3 sequences, roughly 15% seen once, with roughly 3.6% in the top ten. Sequenced sample: PBMCs or a T cell subset sorted from them (not recorded which). Source of these receptors: a man younger than 30 who had mild COVID-19 (a few samples of this study predate the infection). Cell type and time point are not known.

V and J are TRBV4-3 and TRBJ2-3, with D uncertain. This CDR3 spans 16 amino acids. V lost 0 bases and J lost 1, with 11 bases in between. The V gene's germline CDR1 is LGHNA and CDR2 YSLEER. The CDR3 nucleotides read TGCGCCAGCAGCCAAGAAGGCTGGGGTGGCACAGATACGCAGTATTTT. Translating gives CASSQEGWGGTDTQYF.

This clonotype was observed a few times. The chain uses TRBV29-1 and TRBJ1-2; TRBD1 is a possible D gene (5 bases). Germline V gene sequence: CDR1 SQVTM, CDR2 ANQGSEA. V was cut by 4 bases and J by 1 base, with 25 bases left in between. This CDR3 is built from 18 residues. DNA of the CDR3: TGCAGCGTTGGAAGGCAGCATACTGCTCTGGGGGTTAACTATGGCTACACCTTC. Its translation is CSVGRQHTALGVNYGYTF.

The table lists this clonotype with a few counts. J is TRBJ2-1 and V is TRBV7-9, with 13 bases that match TRBD2. The CDR3 has 15 amino acids. The ends lost 2 bases at V and 5 bases at J; junction bases unmatched: 0. Germline assignment: CDR1 SEHNR and CDR2 FQNEAQ (reference sequence). CDR3 residues: CASSLTSGGDNEQFF. Here the CDR3 DNA reads TGTGCCAGCAGCTTAACTAGCGGGGGGGACAATGAGCAGTTCTTC.

This clonotype came up a few times. J is TRBJ1-1 and V is TRBV3-1, with unresolved D. V was shortened by 7 bases and J by 1 base, with 13 bases between the two germline ends. Looked up from germline, CDR1 is LGHDT and CDR2 is YNNKEL (reference sequence). This CDR3 has 14 residues. Written as DNA, the CDR3 is TGTGCCAGCACCTGGGGTTCGAGGAACACTGAAGCTTTCTTT. This translates into CASTWGSRNTEAFF.

This clonotype was observed a few times. The chain links TRBV20-1 to TRBJ1-3, with a weak D call TRBD1 (5 bases). CDR1 is DFQATT and CDR2 is SNEGSKA in the germline V gene (reference sequence). The CDR3 covers 14 residues. Trimming shortened V by 0 bases and J by 4 bases, and 10 bases separated the two germline ends. Here the CDR3 reads CSARDSGTGNTIYF. In DNA form, the CDR3 reads TGCAGTGCTAGAGATTCGGGGACGGGAAACACCATATATTTT.

The rearrangement uses TRBV7-9 and TRBJ2-3, with a possible D match to TRBD1 (6 bases). Germline CDR1 is SEHNR and CDR2 is FQNEAQ (reference sequence). The V end lost 1 base, the J end lost 0 bases, and 14 bases lay between the germline ends. The CDR3 runs 17 residues. The CDR3 is CASSLESMDSSTDTQYF. The DNA of the CDR3 is TGTGCCAGCAGCTTAGAGTCCATGGACAGTAGCACAGATACGCAGTATTTT.

This clonotype has more than one count but fewer than ten. The chain uses TRBV4-3 and TRBJ2-1; 7 bases map to TRBD2. The junction had 11 bases not matched to a gene; V was cut back by 4 bases and J by 8 bases. The germline V gene encodes CDR1 LGHNA and CDR2 YSLEER. The CDR3 contains 15 residues. The CDR3 protein is CASSPRRTSGDEQFF. In nucleotides, the CDR3 is TGCGCCAGCAGCCCCAGACGGACTAGTGGCGATGAGCAGTTCTTC.

This clonotype was counted ten times or more. This chain connects TRBV20-1 to TRBJ1-5; TRBD1 agrees at 8 bases. Trimming cost V 6 bases and J 5 bases; bases outside gene matches: 12. The CDR3 totals 15 residues. CDR1 is DFQATT and CDR2 is SNEGSKA in the germline V gene (reference sequence). The CDR3 bases are TGCAGTGCCGAGACCGCCGGGACAGGAGATCAGCCCCAGCATTTT. Translated, it gives CSAETAGTGDQPQHF.

The chain has TRBV5-1 and TRBJ2-6; D ambiguous. The CDR3 contains 17 residues. Looked up from germline, CDR1 is SGHRS and CDR2 is YFSETQ. The germline V and J ends were trimmed by 4 bases and 0 bases, with 14 bases remaining between them. CDR3: CASSIRTGSSGANVLTF. In DNA form, the CDR3 reads TGCGCCAGCAGCATACGGACCGGATCCTCTGGGGCCAACGTCCTGACTTTC.

The rearrangement joins TRBV11-2 to TRBJ1-2, with 7 bases matching TRBD1. V dropped 6 bases and J dropped 2; count of bases not matched to a gene: 15. Germline values: CDR1 SGHAT, CDR2 FQNNGV. CDR3 length: 17 residues. The CDR3 coding sequence is TGTGCCAGCAGACTAATCAGGGGGGGCAAAGGAAACTATGGCTACACCTTC. It yields the protein CASRLIRGGKGNYGYTF. Full variable domain (rest looked up from reference TRBV11-2 and TRBJ1-2): EAGVAQSPRYKIIEKRQSVAFWCNPISGHATLYWYQQILGQGPKLLIQFQNNGVVDDSQLPKDRFSAERLKGVDSTLKIQPAKLEDSAVYLCASRLIRGGKGNYGYTFGSGTRLTVV.